This paragraph reports one TCR beta chain. This specimen belongs to a study of blood T cell repertoires in COVID-19. Study information: Samples representing acute and convalescent COVID-19 were sourced from the United States, Italy and Spain.

Followed over time, Seattle patients had been enrolled while infection was active. This table comes from immunoSEQ multiplex PCR, and its TCRdb copy is limited to in-frame clones, with some not included. Of fewer than 450,000 clones listed, about 91% were seen once; the top ten hold 10% to 15%. Trimming cost V 1 base and J 8 bases, with 9 bases left between them. The CDR3 spans 14 residues. CDR1 LGHDT and CDR2 YNNKEL come from the germline V gene (reference sequence). Sequencing was performed on peripheral blood. The TCR originated in a woman in her forties or fifties with COVID-19, enrolled during active disease. This chain links TRBV3-1 (or the pseudogene TRBV3-2) with TRBJ1-6, with D possibly matching TRBD1 (6 bases). The CDR3 DNA follows: TGTGCCAGCAGCCAAGCAGGGGCTGATTCACCCCTCCACTTT. Protein sequence: CASSQAGADSPLHF.